Listed below are T cell receptor beta chains from one sample, sequenced in a study of cytomegalovirus exposure and HLA in healthy donors. Assay: immunoSEQ multiplex PCR; the TCRdb copy retains only in-frame clones and omits some. The sample lists tens of thousands of clones; 77% were seen once. The source material was PBMCs. The receptors were gathered from a man in his fifties in good health and CMV-seropositive. CDR3s include the opening cysteine and the closing phenylalanine or tryptophan. A D gene is named only where the DNA matches it firmly. Clone size is shown for a subset of rows, as once, few, many or a class of expanded clone.

V gene,J gene,D gene,clone size,CDR3 protein,CDR3 DNA
TRBV9,TRBJ1-2,NA,NA,CASSVAGQNYGYTF,TGTGCCAGCAGCGTAGCCGGACAGAACTATGGCTACACCTTC
TRBV7-3,TRBJ2-3,TRBD2,once,CASSLTWTSGTDTQYF,TGTGCCAGCAGCTTAACTTGGACTAGCGGCACAGATACGCAGTATTTT
TRBV9,TRBJ2-2,TRBD2,NA,CASSAYGTSGVTGELFF,TGTGCCAGCAGCGCCTACGGGACTAGCGGAGTCACCGGGGAGCTGTTTTTT
TRBV30,TRBJ2-7,NA,NA,CAWSVKGYEQYF,TGTGCCTGGAGTGTAAAGGGGTACGAGCAGTACTTC
TRBV15,TRBJ1-2,NA,NA,CATSRRGGLPKYGYTF,TGTGCCACCAGCAGGCGGGGCGGGCTACCAAAGTATGGCTACACCTTC
TRBV7-2,TRBJ2-6,NA,NA,CASSLRNSGANVLTF,TGTGCCAGCAGCTTGAGGAACTCTGGGGCCAACGTCCTGACTTTC
TRBV27,TRBJ2-7,TRBD2,NA,CASSLWAGDTGTRGF,TGTGCCAGCAGTTTATGGGCAGGGGATACCGGGACTAGAGGGTTC
TRBV4-3,TRBJ2-7,NA,few,CASSQDAQGLFYEQYF,TGCGCCAGCAGCCAAGACGCCCAGGGGTTGTTTTACGAGCAGTACTTC
TRBV9,TRBJ2-3,NA,NA,CASSGTVWDTQYF,TGTGCCAGCAGCGGGACAGTATGGGATACGCAGTATTTT
TRBV6-5,TRBJ1-2,NA,NA,CASSYAAGGGYTF,TGTGCCAGCAGTTACGCCGCGGGGGGAGGCTACACCTTC
TRBV28,TRBJ1-4,TRBD1,few,CASSLQGATNEKLFF,TGTGCCAGCAGTCTACAGGGGGCAACTAATGAAAAACTGTTTTTT
TRBV21-1,TRBJ1-4,NA,NA,CASSPRGRQGSEIEKLFF,TGTGCCAGCAGCCCAAGGGGCCGACAGGGGTCGGAGATCGAAAAACTGTTTTTT
TRBV14,TRBJ2-2,TRBD2,NA,CASSQAWLAGGNTGELFF,TGTGCCAGCAGCCAAGCTTGGCTAGCGGGAGGGAACACCGGGGAGCTGTTTTTT
TRBV19,TRBJ2-7,TRBD2,NA,CASSSGTSAYEQYF,TGTGCCAGTAGTTCCGGGACTAGCGCCTACGAGCAGTACTTC
TRBV27,TRBJ1-5,NA,NA,CASSSRTASNQPQHF,TGTGCCAGCAGTTCCCGGACAGCTAGCAATCAGCCCCAGCATTTT
TRBV19,TRBJ1-5,NA,NA,CASSIFSGNQPQHF,TGTGCCAGTAGTATCTTTTCGGGCAATCAGCCCCAGCATTTT
TRBV19,TRBJ2-7,NA,once,CASSIQLGGLHVYEQYF,TGTGCCAGTAGTATTCAGTTGGGGGGGCTTCATGTCTACGAGCAGTACTTC
TRBV5-1,TRBJ2-2,NA,NA,CASSGRTDDTGELFF,TGCGCCAGCAGCGGAAGGACAGATGACACCGGGGAGCTGTTTTTT
TRBV15,TRBJ2-7,NA,once,CATSDAGASYEQYF,TGTGCCACCAGCGACGCGGGGGCCTCCTACGAGCAGTACTTC
TRBV7-2,TRBJ2-7,TRBD1,few,CASSLNRGNYEQYF,TGTGCCAGCAGCCTAAACAGGGGGAACTACGAGCAGTACTTC
TRBV30,TRBJ2-3,NA,NA,CAYSKGVADTQYF,TGTGCCTACTCTAAGGGAGTGGCAGATACGCAGTATTTT
TRBV25-1,TRBJ2-1,TRBD1,few,CASSVTGGAYNEQFF,TGTGCCAGCAGTGTCACAGGGGGAGCCTACAATGAGCAGTTCTTC
TRBV18,TRBJ1-1,NA,NA,CASRNSGGNTEAFF,TGTGCCAGCCGAAATTCAGGAGGGAACACTGAAGCTTTCTTT
TRBV30,TRBJ2-2,NA,NA,CAWSGGGGGELFF,TGTGCCTGGAGTGGGGGAGGAGGCGGGGAGCTGTTTTTT
TRBV7-3,TRBJ2-1,NA,NA,CASSLSVLSYNEQFF,TGTGCCAGCAGCTTATCGGTTCTCTCCTACAATGAGCAGTTCTTC
TRBV5-4,TRBJ2-3,NA,NA,CASSLRETDTQYF,TGTGCCAGCAGCTTGCGGGAGACAGATACGCAGTATTTT
TRBV7-2,TRBJ2-2,TRBD2,once,CASSSLAGGLGELFF,TGCGCCAGCAGCTCCTTAGCGGGGGGGCTCGGGGAGCTGTTTTTT
TRBV30,TRBJ2-3,TRBD2,NA,CAWRRPGTSGILLYTQYF,TGTGCCTGGAGGCGACCCGGGACTAGCGGGATCCTCCTCTATACGCAGTATTTT
TRBV5-1,TRBJ2-6,TRBD2,NA,CASSLAGGSGANVLTF,TGCGCCAGCAGCCTGGCGGGGGGCTCTGGGGCCAACGTCCTGACTTTC
TRBV5-1,TRBJ1-1,NA,NA,CASSPWGGLNTEAFF,TGCGCCAGCAGCCCCTGGGGGGGCCTGAACACTGAAGCTTTCTTT
TRBV7-9,TRBJ2-1,NA,once,CASSLDSNEQFF,TGTGCCAGCAGCTTGGACTCCAATGAGCAGTTCTTC
TRBV11-3,TRBJ1-1,NA,NA,CASSLAGRQAFF,TGTGCCAGCAGCTTAGCGGGGAGACAAGCTTTCTTT
TRBV15,TRBJ2-7,TRBD2,NA,CATSRDRTSAYEQYF,TGTGCCACCAGCAGAGATAGGACTAGCGCCTACGAGCAGTACTTC
TRBV4-1,TRBJ2-1,TRBD1,few,CASSQYLYPLTGDNEQFF,TGCGCCAGCAGCCAATATCTATACCCCTTGACAGGGGACAATGAGCAGTTCTTC
TRBV19,TRBJ2-7,TRBD2,NA,CASTLKAGDSYEQYF,TGTGCCAGTACCCTAAAAGCGGGAGATTCCTACGAGCAGTACTTC
TRBV11-3,TRBJ2-7,NA,NA,CASSLSYTGVPYEQYF,TGTGCCAGCAGCTTATCATACACCGGGGTACCCTACGAGCAGTACTTC
TRBV11-3,TRBJ2-5,NA,NA,CASSLVALRGVQETQYF,TGTGCCAGCAGCTTAGTCGCCCTCAGGGGTGTCCAAGAGACCCAGTACTTC
TRBV5-6,TRBJ1-1,NA,few,CASSLEWGVVRNTEAFF,TGTGCCAGCAGCTTGGAATGGGGGGTAGTGAGGAACACTGAAGCTTTCTTT
TRBV5-4,TRBJ1-2,NA,NA,CASSPDRNYGYTF,TGTGCCAGCAGCCCGGACAGAAACTATGGCTACACCTTC
TRBV11-2,TRBJ2-2,TRBD2,NA,CASSLGGLVNTGELFF,TGTGCCAGCAGCTTAGGGGGACTAGTAAACACCGGGGAGCTGTTTTTT
TRBV11-2,TRBJ2-7,NA,NA,CASSLDLGGSYEQYF,TGTGCCAGCAGCTTAGATCTGGGAGGCTCCTACGAGCAGTACTTC
TRBV29-1,TRBJ2-5,TRBD2,NA,CSVVLLAGETQYF,TGCAGCGTTGTTTTACTAGCGGGAGAGACCCAGTACTTC
TRBV10-3,TRBJ1-1,NA,NA,CAISDREHSEAFF,TGTGCCATCAGTGACAGGGAACATAGTGAAGCTTTCTTT
TRBV9,TRBJ1-3,NA,once,CASSVDSDYTIYF,TGTGCCAGCAGCGTAGACTCGGACTACACCATATATTTT
TRBV9,TRBJ2-3,NA,NA,CASSFEGYSDTQYF,TGTGCCAGCAGTTTTGAGGGTTATTCAGATACGCAGTATTTT
TRBV18,TRBJ2-2,TRBD2,once,CASSPRPSGYANTGELFF,TGTGCCAGCTCACCACGGCCTAGCGGATACGCGAACACCGGGGAGCTGTTTTTT
TRBV6-6,TRBJ2-5,NA,NA,CASMAAVFQETQYF,TGTGCCAGCATGGCCGCGGTCTTCCAAGAGACCCAGTACTTC
TRBV18,TRBJ2-3,NA,NA,CASSPYTDTQYF,TGTGCCAGCTCACCCTACACAGATACGCAGTATTTT